This entry concerns a single T cell receptor beta chain. The germline CDR1 and CDR2 sequences are SQVTM and ANQGSEA. The ends lost 7 bases at V and 4 bases at J; junction bases unmatched: 6. This CDR3 contains 14 residues. The sample comes from a study of blood T cell repertoires in COVID-19. Looking at the study overall: T cells, B-cell-depleted T cells, or PBMCs supplied cDNA or gDNA.

Study processing details: Reference gene primer amplification in the assay estimated nucleated cell counts. Sequencing used immunoSEQ multiplex PCR; TCRdb keeps in-frame clones, though not all of them. V, J and clone size are those of that table, while D and trimming were read from the DNA. The profile covers almost 70,000 clones, with roughly 80% appearing a single time and 15% to 20% taken by the ten largest. The receptor comes from a man aged 60 to 69 with acute or convalescent COVID-19. Specimen: peripheral blood. The chain joins TRBV29-1 to TRBJ2-3, with 12 bases lining up with TRBD1. CDR3 nucleotide sequence: TGCAGCGGGGGGGACAGGGGGCGGTCAGATACGCAGTATTTT. Amino acids: CSGGDRGRSDTQYF.